The 19 T cell receptor beta chains below come from one sample, sequenced in a study of PD-1 blockade in classical Hodgkin lymphoma. Regarding time point: cycle 4 day 1 (C4D1), after less than seven weeks of nivolumab. Every single patient, without exception, relapsed after autologous stem cell transplantation, and brentuximab vedotin exposure varied. Profiling relied on immunoSEQ multiplex PCR, and the TCRdb table lists in-frame clones only, not all of them. This sample has 90,000 to 100,000 clones, with more than 70% found just once. Specimen: peripheral blood mononuclear cells (PBMCs), collected before the fourth cycle of nivolumab. Receptors were obtained from a human donor with classical Hodgkin lymphoma.

The rearrangement uses TRBV6-4 and TRBJ2-1; D is unclear. CDR3 length: 16 residues. Germline CDR1 and CDR2: MRHNA and SNTAGT. Trimming cost V 2 bases and J 0 bases, with 11 bases left between them. The CDR3 loop reads CASSDRIRSSYNEQFF. CDR3 in DNA: TGTGCCAGCAGTGACCGCATACGGAGCTCCTACAATGAGCAGTTCTTC.

This clone is labeled medium-sized (0.01 to 0.1%). The chain uses TRBV5-1 and TRBJ2-5, with 11 bases matching TRBD2. CDR1 and CDR2 (germline): SGHRS, YFSETQ. The CDR3 loop spans 15 amino acids. V trimming: 4 bases; J trimming: 1 base; junction bases outside the gene matches: 3. The CDR3, as DNA: TGCGCCAGCAGCGAGGGACTAGCGGCCCAAGAGACCCAGTACTTC. It translates to CASSEGLAAQETQYF.

This chain uses TRBV5-4 with TRBJ2-1; 11 bases agree with TRBD2. Germline assignment: CDR1 SGHNT and CDR2 YYREEE (reference sequence). With V trimmed by 0 bases and J by 6 bases, 8 bases remained unmatched. CDR3 length equals 17 residues. The CDR3 region is CASSLAVLAGVCNEQFF. The CDR3 DNA reads TGTGCCAGCAGCTTGGCCGTACTAGCGGGAGTCTGCAATGAGCAGTTCTTC.

The chain couples TRBV2 to TRBJ2-5; weak D call: TRBD2 (5 bases). V was trimmed by 8 bases and J by 0 bases, leaving 19 bases between them. The CDR3 sequence is 16 residues long. Looked up from germline, CDR1 is SNHLY and CDR2 is FYNNEI. CDR3 amino acids: CASPSQKDSYQETQYF. In DNA, the CDR3 is TGTGCCAGCCCTTCTCAAAAGGACTCGTACCAAGAGACCCAGTACTTC.

This sequence joins TRBV7-9 and TRBJ1-3, with D unresolved. Between the trimmed V and J ends, which lost 0 bases and 0 bases, there was a span of 3 bases. The V gene's germline CDR1 is SEHNR and CDR2 FQNEAQ (reference sequence). The CDR3 length is 14 residues. CDR3 amino acids: CASSLATSGNTIYF. For the CDR3, the DNA is TGTGCCAGCAGCTTAGCGACCTCTGGAAACACCATATATTTT. Looking up the rest from reference TRBV7-9 and TRBJ1-3 gives the full variable domain: DTGVSQNPRHKITKRGQNVTFRCDPISEHNRLYWYRQTLGQGPEFLTYFQNEAQLEKSRLLSDRFSAERPKGSFSTLEIQRTEQGDSAMYLCASSLATSGNTIYFGEGSWLTVV.

The genes are TRBV5-1 and TRBJ2-5; no definite D call. The V gene's germline CDR1 is SGHRS and CDR2 YFSETQ. The CDR3 contains 11 residues. Between the trimmed V and J ends, which lost 6 bases and 5 bases, there was a span of 8 bases. CDR3 nucleotides: TGCGCCAGCAAAATTTGGGAGACCCAGTACTTC. Protein sequence: CASKIWETQYF. The variable domain in full, completed from reference TRBV5-1 and TRBJ2-5, reads KAGVTQTPRYLIKTRGQQVTLSCSPISGHRSVSWYQQTPGQGLQFLFEYFSETQRNKGNFPGRFSGRQFSNSRSEMNVSTLELGDSALYLCASKIWETQYFGPGTRLLVL.

This clone is a singleton in its sample. This chain joins TRBV19 and TRBJ1-2; D unclear. The CDR3 is 15 amino acids. The V and J ends lost 4 bases and 9 bases respectively, with 21 bases between them. CDR1 LNHDA and CDR2 SQIVND come from the germline V gene (reference sequence). CDR3 loop: CASSTSLGIGVSYTF. Here the CDR3 DNA reads TGTGCCAGTAGTACCTCACTGGGGATCGGGGTGAGCTACACCTTC.

The V call is TRBV6-5, the J call TRBJ1-4, with D hard to call. V was pared by 4 bases and J by 2 bases, with 14 bases between. CDR1 MNHEY and CDR2 SVGAGI come from the germline V gene. This CDR3 spans 16 amino acids. CDR3 sequence: CASSLRRYPTNEKLFF. The CDR3, as DNA: TGTGCCAGCAGTTTGCGGAGGTACCCCACTAATGAAAAACTGTTTTTT.

CDR3 loop: CASSYSLNTGELFF. The CDR3 region has the DNA TGTGCCAGCAGTTACTCTTTGAACACCGGGGAGCTGTTTTTT. This chain connects TRBV6-5 to TRBJ2-2; D ambiguous. The V gene's germline CDR1 is MNHEY and CDR2 SVGAGI. V was cut by 0 bases and J by 1 base, with 3 bases left in between. This CDR3 contains 14 residues.

This clone has only one observation. The chain has TRBV7-9 and TRBJ2-3; possibly TRBD2 for D (7 bases). V shed 1 base and J shed 4 bases, with 12 bases lying between them. Germline V gene sequence: CDR1 SEHNR, CDR2 FQNEAQ (reference sequence). The CDR3 runs to 15 residues. CDR3 coding DNA: TGTGCCAGCAGCTTAGAGGGGGGGCTGTCAGATACGCAGTATTTT. Protein product: CASSLEGGLSDTQYF. Supplemented by reference TRBV7-9 and TRBJ2-3, the full variable domain reads DTGVSQNPRHKITKRGQNVTFRCDPISEHNRLYWYRQTLGQGPEFLTYFQNEAQLEKSRLLSDRFSAERPKGSFSTLEIQRTEQGDSAMYLCASSLEGGLSDTQYFGPGTRLTVL.

This rearrangement joins TRBV9 to TRBJ2-3, with TRBD2 matching 9 bases. The CDR3 is made up of 16 amino acids. With V trimmed by 0 bases and J by 5 bases, 7 bases remained unmatched. Germline values: CDR1 SGDLS, CDR2 YYNGEE. CDR3 loop: CASSVAAGGAGDTQYF. CDR3 sequence (DNA): TGTGCCAGCAGCGTAGCGGCGGGGGGGGCCGGAGATACGCAGTATTTT.

The CDR3 DNA sequence: TGCGCCAGCAGCCCATGGGACAGGGAAGGCCAGCCCCAGCATTTT. Protein product: CASSPWDREGQPQHF. V usage is TRBV5-1 and J usage is TRBJ1-5, with 9 bases identical to TRBD1. The CDR3 runs 15 residues. Germline V gives CDR1 SGHRS, CDR2 YFSETQ. The V segment lost 4 bases and the J segment 7 bases; nucleotides outside the gene matches: 9.

The chain joins TRBV21-1 to TRBJ1-1; the DNA was not used to check the table's D call, TRBD1. TRBV21-1 is a pseudogene. This CDR3 has 14 residues. CDR3 amino acids: CASSQGQTFTEAFF. For the CDR3, the DNA is TGTGCCAGCAGCCAGGGCCAGACCTTCACTGAAGCTTTCTTT.

The rearrangement joins TRBV7-8 to TRBJ2-2; 7 positions match TRBD1. This CDR3 has 15 amino acids. Trimming cost V 1 base and J 6 bases; bases outside gene matches: 5. Germline lookup yields CDR1 SGHVS and CDR2 FQNEAQ. For the CDR3, the DNA is TGTGCCAGCAGCTTAGAGACAGGGATAGCCGGGGAGCTGTTTTTT. It is translated as CASSLETGIAGELFF.

The J gene is TRBJ1-3, the V gene TRBV10-3, with D tentatively TRBD1 (5 bases). The CDR3 runs 13 residues. Germline loops: CDR1 ENHRY, CDR2 SYGVKD. Trimming cost V 5 bases and J 3 bases, with 8 bases left between them. CDR3 bases: TGTGCCATCAGTCGTGGGGGTGGAAACACCATATATTTT. It translates to CAISRGGGNTIYF.

V and J are TRBV25-1 and TRBJ1-5; D call uncertain. V was shortened by 11 bases and J by 3 bases, with 14 bases between the two germline ends. This CDR3 contains 13 residues. Germline CDR1 is MGHDK and CDR2 is SYGVNS. The CDR3 DNA sequence: TGTGCCCGCACCCGGTCGGTCAATCAGCCCCAGCATTTT. This sequence encodes CARTRSVNQPQHF.

The rearrangement links TRBV19 to TRBJ1-5, with 8 bases matching TRBD1. The CDR3 has 16 amino acids. Germline V gene sequence: CDR1 LNHDA, CDR2 SQIVND (reference sequence). The junction had 12 bases not matched to a gene; V was cut back by 4 bases and J by 7 bases. This chain's CDR3 is CASSTLGTGGDQPQHF. The CDR3 nucleotides read TGTGCCAGTAGTACCCTCGGGACAGGAGGAGACCAGCCCCAGCATTTT.

The chain is built from TRBV5-6 and TRBJ2-5, with TRBD1 matching 9 bases. The CDR3 is 16 amino acids. J lost 1 base, V lost 1 base, and 5 bases had no gene match. In germline, CDR1 is SGHDT, CDR2 YYEEEE. The CDR3 spells CASSLNTGGSQETQYF. In nucleotides, the CDR3 is TGTGCCAGCAGCTTGAACACAGGGGGCTCCCAAGAGACCCAGTACTTC.

The rearrangement uses TRBV29-1 and TRBJ1-4, with TRBD1 as a possible D gene (5 bases). Per germline, CDR1 SQVTM and CDR2 ANQGSEA. V lost 4 bases, J lost 3 bases, and 15 bases lay in between. This CDR3 region has 15 residues. The CDR3 here is CSVGVQGSANEKLFF. CDR3 bases: TGCAGCGTTGGGGTTCAGGGCTCGGCTAATGAAAAACTGTTTTTT.